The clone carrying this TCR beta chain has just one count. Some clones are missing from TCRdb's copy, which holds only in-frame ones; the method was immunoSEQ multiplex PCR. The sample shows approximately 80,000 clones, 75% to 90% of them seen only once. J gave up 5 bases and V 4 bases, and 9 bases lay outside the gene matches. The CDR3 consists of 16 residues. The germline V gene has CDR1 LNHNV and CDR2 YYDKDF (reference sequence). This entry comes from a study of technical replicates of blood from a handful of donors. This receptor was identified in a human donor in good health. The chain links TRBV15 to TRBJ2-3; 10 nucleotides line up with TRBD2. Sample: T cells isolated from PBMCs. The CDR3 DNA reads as TGTGCCACCAGCAAACTCCCTAGCGGGAGTTTAGATACGCAGTATTTT. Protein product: CATSKLPSGSLDTQYF.